A selection of T cell receptor beta chains follows, all from one sample in a study of OX40 agonist ivuxolimab in advanced cancers. Clones were read by immunoSEQ multiplex PCR, and TCRdb kept only the in-frame ones, dropping some. In the table there are roughly 100,000 clones, over 75% of which are singletons. Sample: CD4+ or CD8+ T cells sorted from blood, taken in a trial of the OX40 agonist ivuxolimab. The receptor set was obtained from an adult with an advanced solid tumor such as melanoma, head and neck, liver or kidney cancer. Each CDR3 is given with its conserved first and last residue. Each record gives: clone size, V gene, J gene, D gene, CDR3 protein, CDR3 DNA. A D gene is named only where the DNA matches it firmly. A row's size may be missing; if present it is once, few, many or a size class.

.	TRBV6-5	TRBJ1-6	.	CASSYWNRIRNSPLHF	TGTGCCAGCAGTTACTGGAACAGGATCCGAAATTCACCCCTCCACTTT
.	TRBV2	TRBJ2-7	TRBD1	CASGTEAYEQYF	TGTGCCAGCGGGACAGAAGCCTACGAGCAGTACTTC
.	TRBV10-3	TRBJ1-3	TRBD1	CAIRGTDYASSGNTIYF	TGTGCCATCAGGGGGACAGACTATGCCAGCTCTGGAAACACCATATATTTT
.	TRBV4-3	TRBJ2-7	.	CASSQEDRFSSFIYF	TGCGCCAGCAGCCAAGAAGACAGGTTTTCCTCTTTTATTTACTTC
.	TRBV30	TRBJ2-3	.	CAWSLGDTQYF	TGTGCCTGGAGTTTAGGAGATACGCAGTATTTT
.	TRBV28	TRBJ1-4	.	CASSSGTKTTNEKLFF	TGTGCCAGCAGTTCTGGGACGAAAACAACTAATGAAAAACTGTTTTTT
.	TRBV30	TRBJ2-7	.	CAWSISSISEQYF	TGTGCCTGGAGTATCAGCAGTATCTCCGAGCAGTACTTC
.	TRBV18	TRBJ2-3	.	CASSPPTGQGTDTQYF	TGTGCCAGCTCACCACCGACAGGTCAGGGGACAGATACGCAGTATTTT
.	TRBV5-1	TRBJ1-4	.	CASSRDGTTNEKLFF	TGCGCCAGCAGCCGGGACGGAACAACTAATGAAAAACTGTTTTTT
few	TRBV6-5	TRBJ1-1	.	CASSVGTLNTEAFF	TGTGCCAGCAGTGTTGGGACACTGAACACTGAAGCTTTCTTT
.	TRBV6-5	TRBJ2-3	.	CASSYSRSADTQYF	TGTGCCAGCAGTTACTCCCGGAGCGCAGATACGCAGTATTTT
once	TRBV11-2	TRBJ1-2	TRBD1	CASSLDGRSAGTDYGYTF	TGTGCCAGCAGCTTAGACGGCCGGTCGGCCGGGACAGATTATGGCTACACCTTC
.	TRBV10-3	TRBJ1-5	TRBD1	CAISTGENQPQHF	TGTGCCATCAGTACAGGGGAAAATCAGCCCCAGCATTTT
.	TRBV28	TRBJ2-5	TRBD2	CASSLLWASPRGGQETQYF	TGTGCCAGCAGTTTATTATGGGCCTCCCCCCGGGGGGGTCAGGAGACCCAGTACTTC
.	TRBV10-3	TRBJ2-1	.	CAISGLSQGNEQFF	TGTGCCATCAGTGGCTTATCCCAGGGGAATGAGCAGTTCTTC
.	TRBV6-6	TRBJ1-1	TRBD1	CASTTRDRGYTEAFF	TGTGCCAGCACTACTAGAGACAGGGGTTACACTGAAGCTTTCTTT
.	TRBV6-5	TRBJ2-7	.	CASRRGPLYEQYF	TGTGCCAGCAGAAGGGGCCCCTTGTACGAGCAGTACTTC
.	TRBV2	TRBJ2-5	.	CASSVGRETQYF	TGTGCCAGCAGTGTGGGTCGGGAGACCCAGTACTTC
.	TRBV28	TRBJ1-1	.	CASTSLGPGGNTEAFF	TGTGCCAGCACCTCCCTCGGGCCAGGCGGGAACACTGAAGCTTTCTTT
.	TRBV7-9	TRBJ2-7	TRBD1	CASSYGDRDRPQPYF	TGTGCCAGCAGCTACGGGGACAGGGACAGACCCCAACCGTACTTC
.	TRBV28	TRBJ1-2	TRBD1	CATGTAYGYTF	TGTGCCACCGGGACAGCCTATGGCTACACCTTC
once	TRBV5-1	TRBJ2-4	.	CASSLDVRNAKNIQYF	TGCGCCAGCAGCTTGGACGTTCGGAATGCCAAAAACATTCAGTACTTC
.	TRBV5-6	TRBJ2-1	TRBD2	CASSLILAGGLNEQFF	TGTGCCAGCAGCTTAATCCTAGCGGGGGGGCTGAATGAGCAGTTCTTC
.	TRBV10-1	TRBJ2-3	TRBD2	CASTPASGDTQYF	TGCGCCAGCACCCCGGCTAGCGGGGATACGCAGTATTTT
.	TRBV5-4	TRBJ2-7	.	CASSLAGAHEQYF	TGTGCCAGCAGCTTGGCAGGGGCACACGAGCAGTACTTC
.	TRBV6-6	TRBJ2-5	TRBD2	CASSGRGGTQYF	TGTGCCAGCAGTGGCCGGGGGGGGACCCAGTACTTC
.	TRBV19	TRBJ1-2	.	CASSLVTRGNYGYTF	TGTGCCAGTAGCCTAGTCACACGGGGGAACTATGGCTACACCTTC
.	TRBV28	TRBJ2-6	.	CASGGEFSGANVLTF	TGTGCCAGCGGTGGCGAATTCTCTGGGGCCAACGTCCTGACTTTC
.	TRBV20-1	TRBJ2-7	.	CSARGDYEQYF	TGCAGTGCTAGGGGGGACTACGAGCAGTACTTC
.	TRBV19	TRBJ2-5	TRBD1	CASSGGRIETQYF	TGTGCCAGCTCAGGGGGCCGGATAGAGACCCAGTACTTC
once	TRBV5-6	TRBJ1-2	.	CASSLGRLGQQEYGYTF	TGTGCCAGCAGCTTGGGGCGGCTCGGACAGCAGGAATATGGCTACACCTTC
.	TRBV5-5	TRBJ1-1	TRBD1	CASSFRGLGQGSTEAFF	TGTGCCAGCAGCTTTCGAGGTTTGGGACAGGGAAGCACTGAAGCTTTCTTT
.	TRBV6-5	TRBJ1-3	.	CASMRYRTAGNTIYF	TGTGCCAGCATGAGGTATAGGACCGCTGGAAACACCATATATTTT
.	TRBV4-1	TRBJ1-3	.	CASSLGASGNTIYF	TGCGCCAGCAGCTTGGGGGCCTCTGGAAACACCATATATTTT
few	TRBV15	TRBJ2-2	.	CATSTKRTGELFF	TGTGCCACCAGCACTAAGCGTACCGGGGAGCTGTTTTTT
.	TRBV11-2	TRBJ2-4	.	CASSLRNIQYF	TGTGCCAGCAGCTTACGAAACATTCAGTACTTC
.	TRBV5-1	TRBJ1-1	.	CASSLASRGGNTEAFF	TGCGCCAGCAGCTTGGCCAGCCGGGGAGGGAACACTGAAGCTTTCTTT
.	TRBV14	TRBJ2-5	.	CASSQRGGVETQYF	TGTGCCAGCAGCCAAAGAGGAGGGGTAGAGACCCAGTACTTC
.	TRBV25-1	TRBJ1-3	TRBD1	CASSEQGAGNTIYF	TGTGCCAGCAGTGAACAGGGGGCTGGAAACACCATATATTTT
once	TRBV6-1	TRBJ2-7	.	CASSDRAYSYEQYF	TGTGCCAGCAGTGACAGGGCTTACTCCTACGAGCAGTACTTC
.	TRBV5-4	TRBJ2-1	.	CASSPQLDPANEQFF	TGTGCCAGCAGCCCGCAGTTAGACCCGGCGAATGAGCAGTTCTTC
.	TRBV27	TRBJ2-6	TRBD1	CASSLVPGGAGANVLTF	TGTGCCAGCAGTTTAGTTCCAGGGGGCGCTGGGGCCAACGTCCTGACTTTC
.	TRBV4-3	TRBJ1-2	.	CASSPTPGAGGYTF	TGCGCCAGCAGCCCGACCCCGGGGGCTGGTGGCTACACCTTC
.	TRBV29-1	TRBJ1-2	.	CSVEASGGSFGYTF	TGCAGCGTTGAAGCTTCAGGAGGCAGCTTCGGCTACACCTTC
.	TRBV28	TRBJ2-2	.	CASSLHAGGNGELFF	TGTGCCAGCAGTTTACATGCGGGTGGGAACGGGGAGCTGTTTTTT
.	TRBV5-1	TRBJ1-6	.	CASSLGQDNSPLHF	TGCGCCAGCAGCTTGGGACAGGATAATTCACCCCTCCACTTT